The clone carrying this T cell receptor beta chain showed up many times. Its antigen is as yet unknown. The data derive from a study of T cells after yellow fever vaccination. CDR1 is SGHRS and CDR2 is YFSETQ in the germline V gene. V was pared by 0 bases and J by 6 bases, with 13 bases between. CDR3 size: 14 residues. Study-level results: In post-booster samples, most primary-vaccination clones reappeared (approximately 95% CD4, over 70% CD8). A faster peak, day 5 versus 15, was reached by the weaker secondary response.

Via MiXCR, TCRdb re-called the 5' RACE reads, giving one row per CDR3 protein. The sample contains 300,000 to 350,000 distinct CDR3 sequences, 3.5% to 4.5% of which appear only once. The clonotype was recovered from a young man who received the YFV17D yellow fever vaccine. J is TRBJ2-7 and V is TRBV5-1; D may be TRBD1 (6 bases). The source material was PBMCs, sampled 15 days after the yellow fever booster vaccination. CDR3 bases: TGCGCCAGCAGCTTGGTCGGGACACTGAGCGAGCAGTACTTC. Encoded protein: CASSLVGTLSEQYF.